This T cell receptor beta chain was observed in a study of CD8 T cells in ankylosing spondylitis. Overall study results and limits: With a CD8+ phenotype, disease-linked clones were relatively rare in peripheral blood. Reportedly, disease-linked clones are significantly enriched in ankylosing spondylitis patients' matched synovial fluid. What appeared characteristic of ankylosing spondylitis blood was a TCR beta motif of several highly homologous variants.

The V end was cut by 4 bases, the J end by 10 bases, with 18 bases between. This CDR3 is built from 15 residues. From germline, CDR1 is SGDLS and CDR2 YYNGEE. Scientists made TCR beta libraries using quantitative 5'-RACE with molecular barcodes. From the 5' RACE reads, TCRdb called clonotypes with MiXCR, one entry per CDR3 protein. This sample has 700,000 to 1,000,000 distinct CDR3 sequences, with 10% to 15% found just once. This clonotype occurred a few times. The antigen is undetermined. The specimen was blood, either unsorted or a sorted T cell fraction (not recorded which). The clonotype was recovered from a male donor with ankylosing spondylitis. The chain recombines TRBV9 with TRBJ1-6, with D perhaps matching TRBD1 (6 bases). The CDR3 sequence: CASSLERGLRSPLHF. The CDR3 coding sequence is TGTGCCAGCAGCCTCGAGAGGGGGTTGAGATCACCCCTCCACTTT. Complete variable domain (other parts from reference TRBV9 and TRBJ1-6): DSGVTQTPKHLITATGQRVTLRCSPRSGDLSVYWYQQSLDQGLQFLIQYYNGEERAKGNILERFSAQQFPDLHSELNLSSLELGDSALYFCASSLERGLRSPLHFGNGTRLTVT.